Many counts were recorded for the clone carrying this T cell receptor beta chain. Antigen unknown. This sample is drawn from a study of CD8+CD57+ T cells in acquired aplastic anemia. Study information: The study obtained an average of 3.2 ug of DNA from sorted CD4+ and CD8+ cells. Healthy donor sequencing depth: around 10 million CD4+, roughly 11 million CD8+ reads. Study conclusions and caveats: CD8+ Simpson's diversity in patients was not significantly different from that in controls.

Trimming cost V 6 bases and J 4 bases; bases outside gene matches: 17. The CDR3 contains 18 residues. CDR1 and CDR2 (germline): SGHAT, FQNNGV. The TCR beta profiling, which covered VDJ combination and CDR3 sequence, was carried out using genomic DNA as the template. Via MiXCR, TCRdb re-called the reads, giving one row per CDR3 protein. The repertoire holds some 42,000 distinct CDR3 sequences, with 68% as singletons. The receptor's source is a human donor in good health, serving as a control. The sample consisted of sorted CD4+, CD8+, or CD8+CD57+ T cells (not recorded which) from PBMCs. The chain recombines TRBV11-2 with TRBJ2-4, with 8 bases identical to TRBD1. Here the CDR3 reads CASSLPGTGRRAKNIQYF. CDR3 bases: TGTGCCAGCAGTCTGCCCGGGACAGGCCGTCGAGCTAAAAACATTCAGTACTTC.